This TCR beta chain was identified in a study of graft-versus-host responses after intestinal transplantation. Across the study: Transplants were multivisceral, liver-intestinal, or isolated intestinal. Tacrolimus and steroids were given for two to three years to all recipients after anti-thymocyte globulin induction.

Notes on this clone: Its matching antigen is unknown.

TCRdb's table, derived via immunoSEQ multiplex PCR, lists solely in-frame clones and lacks some. This sample yields more than 85,000 clones, of which roughly 80% are seen a single time; around 0.86% belongs to the top ten. The germline V and J ends were trimmed by 1 base and 6 bases, with 10 bases remaining between them. The CDR3 extends over 14 amino acids. Looked up from germline, CDR1 is LNHDA and CDR2 is SQIVND (reference sequence). The source is a human donor who received an intestinal transplant. This rearrangement joins TRBV19 to TRBJ2-1; D possibly corresponds to TRBD2 (6 bases). Sequenced here: unstimulated CD4+ T cells sorted from spleen or lymph node cells, sampled before intestinal transplant. CDR3 amino acids: CASSIGGVGNEQFF. The CDR3 DNA sequence: TGTGCCAGTAGTATAGGGGGGGTGGGCAATGAGCAGTTCTTC. Combining the CDR3 with reference TRBV19 and TRBJ2-1 gives the whole variable domain DGGITQSPKYLFRKEGQNVTLSCEQNLNHDAMYWYRQDPGQGLRLIYYSQIVNDFQKGDIAEGYSVSREKKESFPLTVTSAQKNPTAFYLCASSIGGVGNEQFFGPGTRLTVL.